Shown below are 21 T cell receptor beta chains from a single sample sequenced in a study of cytomegalovirus exposure and HLA in healthy donors. 13 Jbeta primers and 60 Vbeta primers were used for the PCR. Produced via immunoSEQ multiplex PCR; TCRdb's table is partial and in-frame only. This sample's clone table lists about 160,000 clones. What was sequenced was PBMCs. The origin of the receptors is a man aged 25 to 40 in good health and CMV-seronegative.

The chain uses TRBV27 and TRBJ1-4; D is unresolved. Germline V gives CDR1 MNHEY, CDR2 SMNVEV (reference sequence). The CDR3 spans 13 residues. V was pared by 5 bases and J by 2 bases, with 6 bases between. The chain's CDR3 is CASSLTTNEKLFF. CDR3 in DNA: TGTGCCAGCAGTCTGACTACTAATGAAAAACTGTTTTTT.

The chain has TRBV5-4 and TRBJ2-3; D possibly corresponds to TRBD2 (5 bases). The CDR3 loop spans 16 amino acids. CDR1 and CDR2 (germline): SGHNT, YYREEE (reference sequence). Deletions cut 0 bases from V and 3 bases from J, with 14 bases between. In DNA form, the CDR3 reads TGTGCCAGCAGCTTGGGGGCCCGGGGTGGAACAGATACGCAGTATTTT. Protein sequence: CASSLGARGGTDTQYF.

The V gene is TRBV18, the J gene TRBJ1-1, with D unclear. The CDR3 covers 17 residues. Trimming removed 4 bases at V and 1 base at J, with 19 bases between. CDR1 is KGHSH, CDR2 LQKENI, per germline. CDR3 bases: TGTGCCAGCTCACAAAGTCAATACAGTCCAGGGAACACTGAAGCTTTCTTT. Its translation is CASSQSQYSPGNTEAFF.

Comments on this clone: The same CDR3 can be traced to other DNA sequences in this sample. The CDR3 coding sequence is TGTGCCAGCAGCCCCGGACAGGGCGCAGAAAAACTGTTTTTT. This codes for CASSPGQGAEKLFF. The V and J genes are TRBV7-9 and TRBJ1-4; 8 positions match TRBD1. Germline V lookup: CDR1 SEHNR, CDR2 FQNEAQ (reference sequence). The CDR3 loop spans 14 amino acids. Losses at the gene ends were 5 bases for V and 8 bases for J; bases not matched to a gene: 7.

This sequence joins TRBV15 and TRBJ1-4; D not resolved. The V gene lost 0 bases and the J gene lost 4 bases, with 6 bases spanning the gap. This CDR3 region has 14 residues. CDR1 is LNHNV, CDR2 YYDKDF, per germline (reference sequence). The CDR3 DNA is TGTGCCACCAGCAGAGATCCGGGTAATGAAAAACTGTTTTTT. This translates into CATSRDPGNEKLFF.

The V call is TRBV7-9, the J call TRBJ1-4; D remains unclear. Germline V CDR1 and CDR2: SEHNR, FQNEAQ (reference sequence). The CDR3 is made up of 17 amino acids. The V gene lost 5 bases and the J gene lost 4 bases, with 20 bases spanning the gap. The CDR3 sequence is CASSRRLGREYNEKLFF. DNA for the CDR3: TGTGCCAGCAGCCGACGTCTCGGTCGGGAATATAATGAAAAACTGTTTTTT. Full variable domain (rest looked up from reference TRBV7-9 and TRBJ1-4): DTGVSQNPRHKITKRGQNVTFRCDPISEHNRLYWYRQTLGQGPEFLTYFQNEAQLEKSRLLSDRFSAERPKGSFSTLEIQRTEQGDSAMYLCASSRRLGREYNEKLFFGSGTQLSVL.

The V call is TRBV10-3, the J call TRBJ1-5; possibly TRBD1 for D (6 bases). Trimming left V 0 bases short and J 6 bases short, with 9 bases between. The CDR3 sequence is 14 residues long. Germline CDR1 ENHRY, CDR2 SYGVKD. The CDR3 loop reads CAISESTGLQPQHF. The DNA for the CDR3 is TGTGCCATCAGTGAGTCGACAGGTCTTCAGCCCCAGCATTTT.

The CDR3 loop is CASSGGWGGYTF. The CDR3 DNA follows: TGTGCCAGCAGCGGAGGGTGGGGTGGCTACACCTTC. The chain has TRBV7-6 and TRBJ1-2; D gene ambiguous. The V end was cut by 5 bases, the J end by 7 bases, with 11 bases between. CDR3 length equals 12 residues. In germline, CDR1 is SGHVS, CDR2 FNYEAQ.

This rearrangement joins TRBV27 to TRBJ2-1; D possibly corresponds to TRBD2 (5 bases). The ends were cut back, 2 bases at V and 8 bases at J, with 16 bases in the middle. Germline V gene data show CDR1 as MNHEY and CDR2 as SMNVEV (reference sequence). This CDR3 region has 15 residues. Here the CDR3 DNA reads TGTGCCAGCAGTTTACTAGCCTTTACGGCGGATGAGCAGTTCTTC. Amino acid sequence: CASSLLAFTADEQFF.

The CDR3 reads CASAPLAGGETQYF. The CDR3 nucleotides are TGTGCTAGTGCCCCTCTAGCGGGAGGAGAGACCCAGTACTTC. The chain links TRBV12-5 to TRBJ2-5, with 11 bases aligning to TRBD2. Trimming cost V 7 bases and J 4 bases; bases outside gene matches: 5. Germline loops: CDR1 LGHNT, CDR2 FRNRAP. CDR3 length: 14 residues.

The V call is TRBV7-9, the J call TRBJ2-3, with a weak D call TRBD1 (6 bases). The CDR3 is made up of 12 amino acids. CDR1 is SEHNR, CDR2 FQNEAQ, per germline (reference sequence). With 8 bases removed from V and 7 bases from J, the gap between germline ends came to 13 bases. Here the CDR3 reads CASEQGEYTQYF. As DNA, the CDR3 is TGTGCCAGCGAACAGGGTGAATATACGCAGTATTTT.

The CDR3 nucleotides are TGTGCCAGCAGCCCCCTAGCGGGAGGGGAGACCCAGTACTTC. It encodes CASSPLAGGETQYF. The V and J genes are TRBV9 and TRBJ2-5, with 12 bases fitting TRBD2. CDR3 length: 14 amino acids. V shed 4 bases and J 5 bases; nucleotides not matched to a gene: 3. Germline V CDR1 and CDR2: SGDLS, YYNGEE.

The V and J genes are TRBV10-3 and TRBJ2-7, with D possibly matching TRBD1 (6 bases). The CDR3 is 15 amino acids. The V end was cut by 3 bases, the J end by 0 bases, with 12 bases between. The germline V gene has CDR1 ENHRY and CDR2 SYGVKD. For the CDR3, the DNA is TGTGCCATCAGTGAAAGGGACACGAGCTCCTACGAGCAGTACTTC. Translation gives CAISERDTSSYEQYF.

The V and J genes are TRBV18 and TRBJ1-2; the D gene is possibly TRBD1 (5 bases). Trimming removed 3 bases at V and 6 bases at J, with 17 bases between. The CDR3 spans 15 residues. Germline-derived CDR1 and CDR2 are KGHSH and LQKENI. The CDR3 sequence is CASSPASGWRDGYTF. CDR3 coding DNA: TGTGCCAGCTCACCGGCATCAGGGTGGAGGGATGGCTACACCTTC.

The gene calls are TRBV7-2 and TRBJ2-1; 7 bases agree with TRBD1. Germline loops: CDR1 SGHTA, CDR2 FQGNSA. The CDR3 has 15 amino acids. The J segment lost 1 base and the V segment lost 5 bases, leaving 5 bases of the junction unmatched. The CDR3 spells CASSRDRSSYNEQFF. The CDR3, as DNA: TGTGCCAGCAGCCGGGACAGATCTTCCTACAATGAGCAGTTCTTC.

This chain joins TRBV19 and TRBJ1-1; the D is unclear. The V gene lost 0 bases and the J gene lost 1 base, with 9 bases spanning the gap. This CDR3 comprises 15 residues. Germline V gene data show CDR1 as LNHDA and CDR2 as SQIVND (reference sequence). The CDR3 spells CASSIDARKNTEAFF. CDR3 nucleotides: TGTGCCAGTAGTATAGATGCCAGGAAGAACACTGAAGCTTTCTTT.

The chain uses TRBV11-2 and TRBJ2-5; 8 nucleotides line up with TRBD2. The germline CDR1 and CDR2 sequences are SGHAT and FQNNGV. With V trimmed by 1 base and J by 4 bases, 5 bases remained unmatched. This CDR3 spans 15 amino acids. This CDR3 reads CASSLGLGGGETQYF. The CDR3 DNA is TGTGCCAGCAGCTTAGGGCTCGGGGGGGGAGAGACCCAGTACTTC.

The chain joins TRBV27 to TRBJ2-7, with TRBD1 matching 8 bases. The CDR3 extends over 14 amino acids. Trimming at V came to 4 bases and at J to 0 bases, leaving 2 bases not matched to a gene. Germline CDR1 and CDR2: MNHEY and SMNVEV (reference sequence). CDR3 residues: CASSSTGGSYEQYF. In nucleotides, the CDR3 is TGTGCCAGCAGTTCAACAGGGGGCTCCTACGAGCAGTACTTC.

Here the CDR3 reads CASSMTRFQPQHF. CDR3 nucleotides: TGTGCCAGCAGCATGACTCGATTTCAGCCCCAGCATTTT. The chain has TRBV5-8 and TRBJ1-5; D ambiguous. From germline, CDR1 is SGHTS and CDR2 YDEGEE. The V and J ends lost 4 bases and 6 bases respectively, with 11 bases between them. CDR3 length: 13 residues. The full variable domain, completed using reference TRBV5-8 and TRBJ1-5, is EAGVTQSPTHLIKTRGQQATLRCSPISGHTSVYWYQQALGLGLQFLLWYDEGEERNRGNFPPRFSGRQFPNYSSELNVNALELEDSALYLCASSMTRFQPQHFGDGTRLSIL.

The chain couples TRBV27 to TRBJ1-2, with TRBD1 matching over 7 bases. The trim removed 4 bases at V and 5 bases at J, leaving 10 bases unmatched. Germline-derived CDR1 and CDR2 are MNHEY and SMNVEV (reference sequence). The CDR3 length is 15 residues. In DNA, the CDR3 is TGTGCCAGCAGTTCGGGTGGACAGGCGGGTTATGGCTACACCTTC. It is translated as CASSSGGQAGYGYTF.

The chain couples TRBV18 to TRBJ1-2; 11 bases map to TRBD1. CDR3 length: 14 residues. Germline assignment: CDR1 KGHSH and CDR2 LQKENI. Trimming at V came to 5 bases and at J to 6 bases, leaving 5 bases not matched to a gene. This chain's CDR3 is CASSSQGQGDGYTF. The CDR3 DNA sequence: TGTGCCAGCTCATCTCAGGGACAGGGGGATGGCTACACCTTC. The full variable domain, completed using reference TRBV18 and TRBJ1-2, is NAGVMQNPRHLVRRRGQEARLRCSPMKGHSHVYWYRQLPEEGLKFMVYLQKENIIDESGMPKERFSAEFPKEGPSILRIQQVVRGDSAAYFCASSSQGQGDGYTFGSGTRLTVV.